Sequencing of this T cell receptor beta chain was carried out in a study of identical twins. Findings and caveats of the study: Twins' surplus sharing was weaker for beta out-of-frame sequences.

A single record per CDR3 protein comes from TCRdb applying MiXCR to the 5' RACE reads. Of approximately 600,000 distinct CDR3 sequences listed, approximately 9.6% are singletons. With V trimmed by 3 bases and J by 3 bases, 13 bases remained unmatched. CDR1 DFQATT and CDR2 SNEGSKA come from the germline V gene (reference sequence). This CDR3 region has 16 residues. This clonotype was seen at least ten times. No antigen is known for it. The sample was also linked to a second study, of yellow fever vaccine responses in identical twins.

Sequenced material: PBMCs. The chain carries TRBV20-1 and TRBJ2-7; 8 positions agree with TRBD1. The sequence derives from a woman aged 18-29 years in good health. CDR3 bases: TGCAGTGCTAGGACCGAGGACAGGGAAGGTGGCTACGAGCAGTACTTC. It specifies CSARTEDREGGYEQYF.